This T cell receptor beta chain was sequenced during a study of glioma-infiltrating T cells after dendritic cell vaccination. Turning to the study itself: Patients received three intradermal dendritic cell vaccine injections at biweekly intervals.

This clone appeared a single time. This sample's time point: after dendritic cell vaccination, including at tumor progression/relapse. Fresh-frozen tumor tissue and more than two years of survival data were available for all. The immunoSEQ assay amplified TCRB CDR3 from up to roughly 2 ug DNA. The PCR used 60 V beta and 13 J beta primers. Clones were sequenced by immunoSEQ multiplex PCR, and TCRdb holds only the in-frame ones, with some missing. The sample yields about 65,000 clones, around 86% seen once. This clonotype was obtained from a human donor with glioblastoma. The sample here was blood, taken after dendritic cell vaccination.

CDR3 in DNA: TGTGCCAGCAGCTCCTCCGGGGAGAATGAGCAGTTCTTC. Translating it yields CASSSSGENEQFF. The rearrangement joins TRBV11-2 to TRBJ2-1, with a weak D call TRBD2 (5 bases). This CDR3 is built from 13 residues. V was pared by 4 bases and J by 7 bases, with 11 bases between. Germline values: CDR1 SGHAT, CDR2 FQNNGV.